This T cell receptor beta chain is from a study of blood T cell repertoires in COVID-19. Background on the study: T cells, B-cell-depleted T cells, or PBMCs provided the cDNA or gDNA that served as material.

This CDR3 has 16 residues. CDR1 and CDR2 from the germline V gene are SEHNR and FQNEAQ (reference sequence). J was trimmed by 4 bases and V by 4 bases; bases with no gene match: 6. As processed by the authors: Counts of nucleated cells, estimated from reference gene primer amplification, were obtained. TCRdb keeps only in-frame clones here, not all; method: immunoSEQ multiplex PCR. The V and J calls and the clone size are those of that table, but D and trimming were determined from the DNA. The sample records 150,000 or so clones, 82% being singletons. Sequenced input: peripheral blood. The clonotype was recovered from a woman in her 70s with acute or convalescent COVID-19. The rearrangement joins TRBV7-9 to TRBJ2-3; 12 bases are a match to TRBD2. The CDR3 protein is CASSSPLAGGADTQYF. CDR3 sequence (DNA): TGTGCCAGCAGCTCCCCACTAGCGGGGGGTGCAGATACGCAGTATTTT.